This T cell receptor (beta chain) comes out of a study of blood T cell repertoires in COVID-19. Study context: Material from acute and convalescent COVID-19 was sourced from the United States, Italy and Spain. Sample material is recorded as cDNA or gDNA derived from T cells, B-cell-depleted T cells, or PBMCs.

On this clone itself: Other DNA sequences within the sample encode an identical CDR3.

Per the study methods: By means of reference gene primer amplification, nucleated cell counts were estimated. Assay: immunoSEQ multiplex PCR; the TCRdb copy retains only in-frame clones and omits some. The D gene and trimming were derived from the DNA, and the V and J assignments and clone size from that table. The sample has some 330,000 clones; 85% to 90% are singletons. The receptor comes from a woman younger than 45 with COVID-19, enrolled during active disease. Sequencing was performed on peripheral blood.

The CDR3 DNA reads TGCAGTGCTACCAGGGGCACTGAAGCTTTCTTT. It is translated as CSATRGTEAFF. The chain joins TRBV20-1 to TRBJ1-1, with D tentatively TRBD1 (6 bases). CDR1 is DFQATT, CDR2 SNEGSKA, per germline (reference sequence). The CDR3 has 11 amino acids. Trimming shortened V by 4 bases and J by 4 bases, and 7 bases separated the two germline ends.